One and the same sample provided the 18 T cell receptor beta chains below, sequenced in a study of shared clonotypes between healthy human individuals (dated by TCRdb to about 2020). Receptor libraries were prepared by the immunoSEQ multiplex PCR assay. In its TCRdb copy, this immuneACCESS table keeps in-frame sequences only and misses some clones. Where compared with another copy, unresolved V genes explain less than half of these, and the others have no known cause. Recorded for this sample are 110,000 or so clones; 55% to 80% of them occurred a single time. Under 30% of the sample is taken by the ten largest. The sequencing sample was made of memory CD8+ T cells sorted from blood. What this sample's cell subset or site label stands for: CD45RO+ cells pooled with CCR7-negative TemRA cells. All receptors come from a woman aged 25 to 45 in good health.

The CDR3 is CASSEATGHEKLFF. The DNA of the CDR3 is TGTGCCAGCAGTGAAGCCACAGGACATGAAAAACTGTTTTTT. This chain uses TRBV6-1 with TRBJ1-4, with D perhaps TRBD1 (5 bases). The V end was cut by 0 bases, the J end by 6 bases, with 8 bases between. Germline V gene lookup returns CDR1 MNHNS and CDR2 SASEGT. The CDR3 runs 14 residues.

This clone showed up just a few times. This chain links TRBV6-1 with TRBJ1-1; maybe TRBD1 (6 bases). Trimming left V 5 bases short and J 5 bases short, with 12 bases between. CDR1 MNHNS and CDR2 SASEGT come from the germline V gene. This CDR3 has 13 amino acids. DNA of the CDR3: TGTGCCAGCAGTCTAGAGGGACATACTGAAGCTTTCTTT. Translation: CASSLEGHTEAFF.

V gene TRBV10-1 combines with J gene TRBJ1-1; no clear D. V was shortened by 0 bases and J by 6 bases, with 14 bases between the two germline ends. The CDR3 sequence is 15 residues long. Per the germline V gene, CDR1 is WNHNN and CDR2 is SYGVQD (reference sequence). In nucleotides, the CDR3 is TGCGCCAGCAGTGAGTCGGTTTCAGGCTGGCCTGAAGCTTTCTTT. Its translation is CASSESVSGWPEAFF.

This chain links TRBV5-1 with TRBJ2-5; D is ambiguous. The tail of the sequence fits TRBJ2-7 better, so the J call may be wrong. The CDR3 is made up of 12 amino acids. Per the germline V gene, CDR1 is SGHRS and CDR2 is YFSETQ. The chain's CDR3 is CASSPPSYEQYF. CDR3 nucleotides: TGCGCCAGCAGCCCACCCTCCTACGAGCAGTACTTC.

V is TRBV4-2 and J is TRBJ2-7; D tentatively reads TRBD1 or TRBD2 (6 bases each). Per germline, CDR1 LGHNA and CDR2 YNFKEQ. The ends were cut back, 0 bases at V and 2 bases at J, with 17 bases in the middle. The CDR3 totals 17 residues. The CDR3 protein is CASSQESLGGLPYEQYF. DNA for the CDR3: TGTGCCAGCAGCCAAGAATCTCTCGGGGGCTTGCCCTACGAGCAGTACTTC.

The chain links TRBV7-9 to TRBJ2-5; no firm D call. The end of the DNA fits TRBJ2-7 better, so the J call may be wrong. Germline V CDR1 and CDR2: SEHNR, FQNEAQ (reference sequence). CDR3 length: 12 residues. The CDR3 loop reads CASSPHHYEQYF. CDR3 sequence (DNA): TGTGCCAGCAGCCCCCACCACTACGAGCAGTACTTC.

CDR3 sequence (DNA): TGTGCCAGCAGTTTCTGGCAGACTAATGAAAAACTGTTTTTT. It is translated as CASSFWQTNEKLFF. The chain carries TRBV27 and TRBJ1-4; D is unclear. V gave up 3 bases and J gave up 2 bases, with 7 bases separating them. The CDR3 length is 14 residues. CDR1 and CDR2 (germline): MNHEY, SMNVEV (reference sequence).

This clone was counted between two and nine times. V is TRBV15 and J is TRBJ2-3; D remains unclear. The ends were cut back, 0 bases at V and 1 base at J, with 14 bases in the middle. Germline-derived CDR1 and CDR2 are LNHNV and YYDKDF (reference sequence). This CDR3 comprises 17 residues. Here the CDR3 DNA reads TGTGCCACCAGCAGAGATTCGACGGGCCACCGCACAGATACGCAGTATTTT. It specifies CATSRDSTGHRTDTQYF.

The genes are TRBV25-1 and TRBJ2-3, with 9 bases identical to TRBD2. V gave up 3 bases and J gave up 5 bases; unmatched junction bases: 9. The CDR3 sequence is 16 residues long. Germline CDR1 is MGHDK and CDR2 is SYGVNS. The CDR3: CASSEASGKGGDTQYF. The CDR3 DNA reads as TGTGCCAGCAGTGAGGCTAGCGGGAAGGGCGGAGATACGCAGTATTTT.

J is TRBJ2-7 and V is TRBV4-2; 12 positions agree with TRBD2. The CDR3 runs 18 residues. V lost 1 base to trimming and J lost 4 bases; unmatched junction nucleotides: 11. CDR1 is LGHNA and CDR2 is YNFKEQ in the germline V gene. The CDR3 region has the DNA TGTGCCAGCAGCCAAGTCTCCCTAGCGGGAGGGCCTTTTTACGAGCAGTACTTC. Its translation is CASSQVSLAGGPFYEQYF.

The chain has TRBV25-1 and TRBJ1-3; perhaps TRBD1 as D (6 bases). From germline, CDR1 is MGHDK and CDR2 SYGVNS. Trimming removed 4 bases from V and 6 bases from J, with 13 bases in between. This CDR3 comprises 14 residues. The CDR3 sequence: CASSGGGYENTIYF. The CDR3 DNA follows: TGTGCCAGCAGTGGAGGGGGGTACGAAAACACCATATATTTT.

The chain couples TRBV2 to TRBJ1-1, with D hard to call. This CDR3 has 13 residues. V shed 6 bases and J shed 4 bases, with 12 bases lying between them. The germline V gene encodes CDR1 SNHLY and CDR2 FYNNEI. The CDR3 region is CASRGRLGTEAFF. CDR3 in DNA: TGTGCCAGCAGAGGCAGGTTGGGCACTGAAGCTTTCTTT.

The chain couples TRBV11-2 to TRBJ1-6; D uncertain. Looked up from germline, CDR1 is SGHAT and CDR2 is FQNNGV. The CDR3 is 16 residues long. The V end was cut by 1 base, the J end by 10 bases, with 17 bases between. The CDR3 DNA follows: TGTGCCAGCAGCTTAGCCGTCAGGCAGGATCGGTCACCCCTCCACTTT. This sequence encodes CASSLAVRQDRSPLHF.

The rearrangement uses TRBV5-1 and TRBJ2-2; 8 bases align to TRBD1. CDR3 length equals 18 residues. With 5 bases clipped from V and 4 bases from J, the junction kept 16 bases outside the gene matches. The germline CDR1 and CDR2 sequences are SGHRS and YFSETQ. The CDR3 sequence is CASRPHKTGALGTGELFF. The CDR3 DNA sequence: TGCGCCAGCAGGCCCCACAAGACAGGGGCCTTGGGCACCGGGGAGCTGTTTTTT.

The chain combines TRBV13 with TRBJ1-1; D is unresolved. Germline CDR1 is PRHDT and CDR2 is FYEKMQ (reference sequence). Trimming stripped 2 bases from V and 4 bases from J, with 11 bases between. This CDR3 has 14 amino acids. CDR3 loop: CASSLRLLGTEAFF. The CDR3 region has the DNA TGTGCCAGCAGCTTACGGCTCCTGGGCACTGAAGCTTTCTTT.

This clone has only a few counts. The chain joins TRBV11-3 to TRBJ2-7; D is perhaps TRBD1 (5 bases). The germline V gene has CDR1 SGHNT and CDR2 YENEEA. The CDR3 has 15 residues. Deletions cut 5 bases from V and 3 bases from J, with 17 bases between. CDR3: CASSIRQSPVYEQYF. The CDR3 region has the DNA TGTGCCAGCAGCATTCGACAGAGCCCTGTCTACGAGCAGTACTTC.

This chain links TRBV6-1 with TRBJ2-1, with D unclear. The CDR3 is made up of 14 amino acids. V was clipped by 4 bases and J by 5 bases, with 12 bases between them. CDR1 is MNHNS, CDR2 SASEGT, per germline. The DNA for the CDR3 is TGTGCCAGCAGTGTGTCTCTCGAGGACAATGAGCAGTTCTTC. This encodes CASSVSLEDNEQFF.

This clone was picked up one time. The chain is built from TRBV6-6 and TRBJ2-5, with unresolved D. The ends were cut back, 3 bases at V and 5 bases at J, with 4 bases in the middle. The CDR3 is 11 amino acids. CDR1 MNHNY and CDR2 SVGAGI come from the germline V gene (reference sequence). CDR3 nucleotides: TGTGCCAGCAGTTATGGTGAGACCCAGTACTTC. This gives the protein CASSYGETQYF.